The present TCR beta chain was sequenced within a study of blood T cell repertoires in COVID-19 (dated by TCRdb to the early 2020s). Regarding the complete study: Collaborator samples came from the United States, Italy and Spain and covered acute and convalescent phases of COVID-19. The prospective study material was composed of cDNA or gDNA derived from T cells, B-cell-depleted T cells, or PBMCs. The dataset comprised deeply sampled blood TCRbeta repertoires from subjects exposed to, actively infected with, or recovered from COVID-19. The repertoires were released in a freely available public database meant as a resource for research on the immune response to SARS-CoV-2. Samples came from the ongoing ImmuneRACE study (first 160 participants) plus 1,254 subjects from 6 global collaborators. Sample metadata almost always included a de-identified subject ID, COVID-19 status, age in years and sex. HLA class I and class II types, where available, came from metadata supplied by the sample provider rather than from assay-based typing. Overall results and qualifications from the work: The quantity of clinical and demographic metadata differed by source and by participant and was supplied without curation.

As regards this clone: There is no known antigen for this receptor. No much larger clonotype is one base removed from it; base qualities were not supplied. The same CDR3 can be traced to other DNA sequences in this sample.

In Seattle, one collaborating source enrolled patients while the infection was active and tracked those patients longitudinally over the course of disease. Collaborating institutions collected whole blood in K2EDTA tubes following their own protocols. For TCRbeta analysis, collaborators shipped samples as frozen whole blood, isolated PBMCs, or DNA extracted from either of those sample types. TCRbeta CDR3 regions were amplified from genomic DNA using the immunoSEQ Assay, a bias-controlled multiplex PCR. The paper's data handling went like this. Within the assay, amplification of reference gene primers was used to estimate how many nucleated cells each sample contained. Sequence reads were collapsed and filtered to measure the absolute abundance of every unique TCRbeta CDR3 rearrangement. For each sample, productive Simpson clonality was calculated as the square root of Simpson's diversity index across productive rearrangements. TCRdb's version of the immuneACCESS table is confined to in-frame rearrangements and falls short of the full clone set. An unresolved V gene accounts for under half of the shortfall where checked; the remainder is of unknown origin. For V, J and clone size, that table is used; D and trimming come from the DNA. The sample yields roughly 140,000 clones; roughly 85% were counted once. The top ten hold roughly 8.3% of the sample.

V and J are trimmed by 2 bases and 2 bases, and the gene matches miss 0 bases of the junction. The germline V gene yields SGDLS for CDR1 and YYNGEE for CDR2. Including the terminal cysteine and phenylalanine, the CDR3 comprises 14 residues. Only the CDR3 portion is preserved as DNA: 42 bases, with reading frame beginning at the first base. The clonotype was recovered from a woman in her fifties or sixties with COVID-19, enrolled during active disease. The sample taken for sequencing was peripheral blood. This sequence uses TRBV9 and TRBJ1-5, and 8 bases in between align with TRBD1. The DNA sequence is given as TGTGCCAGCAGCGTGACAGGGGGCAATCAGCCCCAGCATTTT. This yields the protein CASSVTGGNQPQHF.